The 10 T cell receptor beta chains presented below share a single source sample, sequenced in a study of shared clonotypes between healthy human individuals. Clones were sequenced by immunoSEQ multiplex PCR, and TCRdb holds only the in-frame ones, with some missing. The table has 2 million to 2.5 million clones, 95% seen once; the top ten hold 0.1% to 0.15%. The sequenced sample was naive CD4+ T cells sorted from blood. The subset here: CD45RA+ positively selected. The receptor set was obtained from a man younger than 35 in good health.

In nucleotides, the CDR3 is TGCGCCAGCAGCTTGGCGCCCAGGCTATCCTCTGGAAACACCATATATTTT. It codes for CASSLAPRLSSGNTIYF. The chain links TRBV5-1 to TRBJ1-3; no reliable D call. Trimming left V 0 bases short and J 0 bases short, with 13 bases between. CDR1 and CDR2 from the germline V gene are SGHRS and YFSETQ. The CDR3 is made up of 17 amino acids.

The CDR3 loop reads CASSHAGIQETQYF. In DNA form, the CDR3 reads TGCGCCAGCAGCCACGCGGGGATACAAGAGACCCAGTACTTC. The chain combines TRBV4-3 with TRBJ2-5; TRBD2 might be the D (6 bases). CDR3 length: 14 amino acids. The germline CDR1 and CDR2 sequences are LGHNA and YSLEER. The germline V and J ends were trimmed by 3 bases and 2 bases, with 10 bases remaining between them.

In this sample, this clone turned up once. The chain couples TRBV9 to TRBJ1-6; D is ambiguous. CDR3 length equals 15 residues. Germline V gene lookup returns CDR1 SGDLS and CDR2 YYNGEE. Trimming left V 0 bases short and J 6 bases short, with 10 bases between. As DNA, the CDR3 is TGTGCCAGCAGCGTAGGAGGACCCACTAATTCACCCCTCCACTTT. It codes for CASSVGGPTNSPLHF.

The rearrangement joins TRBV6-5 to TRBJ1-6; no clear D. Germline V gene lookup returns CDR1 MNHEY and CDR2 SVGAGI. Between the trimmed V and J ends, which lost 10 bases and 7 bases, there was a span of 14 bases. The CDR3 has 13 amino acids. CDR3 residues: CATGDGANSPLHF. In DNA, the CDR3 is TGTGCCACCGGCGACGGCGCCAATTCACCCCTCCACTTT.

Regarding this clone: Different DNA sequences within this sample yield the same CDR3. The V and J genes are TRBV30 and TRBJ1-5; TRBD1 is a possible D gene (5 bases). Germline V lookup: CDR1 GTSNPN, CDR2 SVGIG (reference sequence). CDR3 length equals 13 residues. V lost 4 bases and J 2 bases, leaving 9 bases between the germline ends. CDR3 region: CAWTSQGNQPQHF. In nucleotides, the CDR3 is TGTGCCTGGACGTCACAGGGCAATCAGCCCCAGCATTTT.

V gene TRBV19 combines with J gene TRBJ2-7; D unresolved. Germline V lookup: CDR1 LNHDA, CDR2 SQIVND (reference sequence). V was shortened by 6 bases and J by 2 bases, with 14 bases between the two germline ends. This CDR3 comprises 14 residues. The CDR3 DNA follows: TGTGCCAGTAGCCCTCCAGCGAGGACCTACGAGCAGTACTTC. Translated: CASSPPARTYEQYF. Combining the CDR3 with reference TRBV19 and TRBJ2-7 gives the whole variable domain DGGITQSPKYLFRKEGQNVTLSCEQNLNHDAMYWYRQDPGQGLRLIYYSQIVNDFQKGDIAEGYSVSREKKESFPLTVTSAQKNPTAFYLCASSPPARTYEQYFGPGTRLTVT.

The chain links TRBV5-1 to TRBJ2-7; 8 nucleotides agree with TRBD2. From germline, CDR1 is SGHRS and CDR2 YFSETQ. V shed 4 bases and J 2 bases; nucleotides not matched to a gene: 5. The CDR3 spans 14 residues. CDR3 region: CASSGQGLAYEQYF. The CDR3 DNA reads TGCGCCAGCAGCGGGCAGGGACTAGCCTACGAGCAGTACTTC. Complete variable domain (other parts from reference TRBV5-1 and TRBJ2-7): KAGVTQTPRYLIKTRGQQVTLSCSPISGHRSVSWYQQTPGQGLQFLFEYFSETQRNKGNFPGRFSGRQFSNSRSEMNVSTLELGDSALYLCASSGQGLAYEQYFGPGTRLTVT.

The chain couples TRBV5-6 to TRBJ2-7, with D unresolved. CDR1 is SGHDT and CDR2 is YYEEEE in the germline V gene. CDR3 length: 15 amino acids. The V gene lost 2 bases and the J gene lost 0 bases, with 12 bases spanning the gap. The CDR3 DNA reads TGTGCCAGCAGCTTCGGACCGAACCTCTCCTACGAGCAGTACTTC. Encoded protein: CASSFGPNLSYEQYF.

V and J are TRBV12-5 and TRBJ2-3; weak D call: TRBD2 (5 bases). This CDR3 has 13 residues. Per the germline V gene, CDR1 is LGHNT and CDR2 is FRNRAP. V dropped 4 bases and J dropped 2 bases, with 7 bases sitting between them. CDR3 protein: CASGSRATDTQYF. DNA for the CDR3: TGTGCTAGTGGTTCGAGGGCCACAGATACGCAGTATTTT.

This rearrangement joins TRBV5-4 to TRBJ1-3; 8 bases are a match to TRBD1. The junction had 0 bases not matched to a gene; V was cut back by 0 bases and J by 4 bases. Germline assignment: CDR1 SGHNT and CDR2 YYREEE (reference sequence). This CDR3 region has 14 residues. In DNA form, the CDR3 reads TGTGCCAGCAGCTTGGGGGACAGGGGAAACACCATATATTTT. Translating gives CASSLGDRGNTIYF.